The T cell receptor beta chain described here comes from a study of T cells in Graves' hyperthyroidism and ophthalmopathy. CDR3 length: 16 amino acids. In germline, CDR1 is MGHRA, CDR2 YSYEKL. Trimming took off 0 bases at V and 2 bases at J, with 13 bases between the two ends. Note on this clonotype: The antigen remains undetermined.

General study points: Most expanded thyroid clonotypes above 0.001 also appeared in blood.

The TCR beta CDR3 regions underwent amplification using RNA transcripts as the source. The HTBI set primed first-round TCR CDR3 RT-PCR. Each CDR3 protein is one row after TCRdb ran MiXCR on the multiplex PCR reads. Among 690,000 or so distinct CDR3 sequences listed, about 17% were seen once. The receptor was derived from a woman aged 50 to 65 with Graves' hyperthyroidism that later progressed to Graves' ophthalmopathy. The sample taken for sequencing was blood. The chain uses TRBV4-1 and TRBJ1-1; D is unresolved. CDR3 amino acids: CASSQDQVDHNTEAFF. The CDR3 region has the DNA TGCGCCAGCAGCCAAGATCAAGTCGATCACAACACTGAAGCTTTCTTT.